This TCR beta chain is from a study of cytotoxic CD8 clonotypes in ibrutinib-treated CLL. Study observations and caveats: Clonality rose at ibrutinib response and fell back toward baseline at progression.

Germline V gene data show CDR1 as SGHRS and CDR2 as YFSETQ. Trimming took 4 bases from V and 5 from J, leaving 15 bases between them. CDR3 size: 14 residues. TCRdb's table, derived via immunoSEQ multiplex PCR, lists solely in-frame clones and lacks some. Of tens of thousands of clones listed, roughly 50% are singletons. As concerns this clone: Its antigen remains unidentified.

The V call is TRBV5-1, the J call TRBJ2-5; possibly TRBD2 for D (6 bases). This clonotype was obtained from a human donor with chronic lymphocytic leukemia. Material: PBMCs, obtained after 12 months of ibrutinib treatment. This CDR3 is CASSTGLTAETQYF. CDR3 nucleotide sequence: TGCGCCAGCAGCACGGGACTCACAGCGGAGACCCAGTACTTC.